The 26 T cell receptor beta chains in this list originate from one sample, sequenced in a study of monozygotic twins with inflammatory bowel disease. TCRdb reprocessed the 5' RACE reads and keeps a single row for each CDR3 protein, giving no DNA. Across 400,000 to 500,000 distinct CDR3 sequences, the top ten clones capture 2% to 2.5% of the sample. The specimen sequenced was blood. These receptors all stem from a human donor with ulcerative colitis or Crohn's disease, or a healthy co-twin of an affected twin (not recorded which).

The chain links TRBV24-1 to TRBJ2-5; TCRdb picks TRBD2, but there is no DNA to check that call. The CDR3 is 13 residues long. Germline V gene data show CDR1 as KGHDR and CDR2 as SFDVKD. The CDR3 loop reads CATSTGVGETQYF.

The gene calls are TRBV12-3 or TRBV12-4 and TRBJ2-5; TCRdb calls TRBD2, which cannot be checked without DNA. CDR3 size: 18 residues. The chain's CDR3 is CASSLRLAGGRPRETQYF.

The V call is TRBV28, the J call TRBJ2-7; as DNA is missing, the TRBD1 call by TCRdb cannot be tested. The CDR3 extends over 15 amino acids. From germline, CDR1 is MDHEN and CDR2 SYDVKM. CDR3 sequence reads: CASSTTLTGTYEQYF.

The V and J genes are TRBV5-1 and TRBJ2-7; TCRdb gives TRBD1 as the D gene, but with no DNA this cannot be confirmed. Germline CDR1 reads SGHRS; CDR2 reads YFSETQ. CDR3 size: 14 residues. CDR3 amino acids: CASSLDGGTYEQYF.

The chain recombines TRBV5-1 with TRBJ1-2; TCRdb's assignment of TRBD1 cannot be checked, as there is no DNA. The CDR3 length is 14 residues. Germline CDR1 reads SGHRS; CDR2 reads YFSETQ. This CDR3 reads CASSGGTGYSGYTF.

The chain couples TRBV4-3 to TRBJ2-2; TCRdb calls TRBD1, which cannot be checked without DNA. CDR3 size: 15 residues. Per the germline V gene, CDR1 is LGHNA and CDR2 is YSLEER. The CDR3 protein is CASSQDRDNTGELFF.

The rearrangement uses TRBV18 and TRBJ2-1; lacking DNA, the TRBD1 call made by TCRdb goes unchecked. This CDR3 has 13 amino acids. CDR1 KGHSH and CDR2 LQKENI come from the germline V gene. The CDR3 sequence is CASSPGGNNEQFF.

The chain employs TRBV6-5 and TRBJ2-1; the TCRdb call, TRBD2, lacks DNA for checking. This CDR3 is built from 14 residues. In germline, CDR1 is MNHEY, CDR2 SVGAGI. CDR3 loop: CASSYKGGRDEQFF.

This chain uses TRBV28 with TRBJ2-2. Germline loops: CDR1 MDHEN, CDR2 SYDVKM. CDR3 size: 11 residues. The CDR3 is CASSGPGELFF.

The chain links TRBV7-3 to TRBJ1-1; checking the TCRdb D call of TRBD1 is not possible without DNA. The length of the CDR3 is 15 residues. The germline gives CDR1 SGHTA, CDR2 FQGTGA. CDR3 amino acids: CASVPRTGGEGEAFF.

The rearrangement uses TRBV11-2 and TRBJ2-2. The germline gives CDR1 SGHAT, CDR2 FQNNGV. CDR3 size: 14 residues. The CDR3 spells CASSLWRNTGELFF.

The chain recombines TRBV2 with TRBJ1-5; absent DNA, TCRdb's TRBD1 call cannot be checked. In germline, CDR1 is SNHLY, CDR2 FYNNEI. This CDR3 has 15 residues. CDR3 in amino acids: CASSPGTALNQPQHF.

V usage is TRBV3-1 and J usage is TRBJ2-5; TCRdb's assignment of TRBD1 cannot be checked, as there is no DNA. The CDR3 is 13 residues long. In germline, CDR1 is LGHDT, CDR2 YNNKEL (reference sequence). The CDR3 spells CASSHHRQETQYF.

The J gene is TRBJ2-7, the V gene TRBV18; TCRdb lists TRBD2, though no DNA is available to test this call. The CDR3 is 17 amino acids. CDR1 and CDR2 (germline): KGHSH, LQKENI. This CDR3 reads CASSPLPRTSSSYEQYF.

The chain employs TRBV7-8 and TRBJ2-1; lacking DNA, the TRBD2 call made by TCRdb goes unchecked. Germline V lookup: CDR1 SGHVS, CDR2 FQNEAQ. The CDR3 length is 11 residues. The CDR3 spells CASAQGTRNLF.

CDR3 sequence: CASRPLADLVYEQYF. The V call is TRBV6-2 or TRBV6-3, the J call TRBJ2-7; TCRdb indicates TRBD2, and absent DNA this call remains unverified. This CDR3 is 15 amino acids long. Looked up from germline, CDR1 is MNHEY and CDR2 is SVGEGT.

The chain couples TRBV6-2 or TRBV6-3 to TRBJ2-3; the TRBD2 assignment by TCRdb is unverifiable without DNA. There are 16 residues in the CDR3. Germline V gives CDR1 MNHEY, CDR2 SVGEGT. The CDR3 is CATQRPTRYYTDTQYF.

The chain joins TRBV7-9 to TRBJ2-7; TCRdb indicates TRBD2, and absent DNA this call remains unverified. The CDR3 is 13 amino acids. CDR1 and CDR2 from the germline V gene are SEHNR and FQNEAQ (reference sequence). This chain's CDR3 is CASSLSGGYEQYF.

The gene calls are TRBV6-2 or TRBV6-3 and TRBJ2-7. CDR1 is MNHEY and CDR2 is SVGEGT in the germline V gene. The length of the CDR3 is 12 residues. This CDR3 reads CASSQTVYEQYF.

The rearrangement joins TRBV19 to TRBJ2-2; TCRdb names TRBD2, which stays unverified in the absence of DNA. CDR1 and CDR2 (germline): LNHDA, SQIVND (reference sequence). There are 18 residues in the CDR3. The CDR3 region is CASNDIVLAGLNTGELFF.

This sequence joins TRBV12-3 or TRBV12-4 and TRBJ2-1; there is no DNA to check the TCRdb D call of TRBD1. The CDR3 covers 15 residues. CDR3 in amino acids: CASNPRTGSYNEQFF.

The chain carries TRBV12-3 or TRBV12-4 and TRBJ2-1; TCRdb lists TRBD2, though no DNA is available to test this call. The CDR3 has 13 residues. CDR3 loop: CASSFYSGDEQFF.

This chain connects TRBV7-2 to TRBJ2-2. The CDR3 has 15 amino acids. The germline gives CDR1 SGHTA, CDR2 FQGNSA. CDR3 sequence reads: CASKSFRANTGELFF.

The chain employs TRBV15 and TRBJ2-1; TCRdb calls TRBD1, which cannot be checked without DNA. CDR1 and CDR2 (germline): LNHNV, YYDKDF (reference sequence). The CDR3 covers 15 residues. CDR3 region: CATSRDLPGGNEQFF.

This chain uses TRBV3-1 with TRBJ2-1. The CDR3 covers 15 residues. Germline assignment: CDR1 LGHDT and CDR2 YNNKEL (reference sequence). The CDR3 loop reads CASSQEGAPYNEQFF.

The chain couples TRBV20-1 to TRBJ1-4. The CDR3 has 14 amino acids. CDR1 is DFQATT, CDR2 SNEGSKA, per germline (reference sequence). The CDR3 loop reads CSASDPTLIEKLFF.